The rows below give T cell receptor beta chains drawn from one sample of a study of OX40 agonist ivuxolimab in advanced cancers. The method was immunoSEQ multiplex PCR; TCRdb's version includes in-frame clones alone and lacks a portion of them. Of about 50,000 clones in the sample, 60% to 80% are singletons; the top ten hold under 4%. The specimen was CD4+ or CD8+ T cells sorted from blood, collected in a trial of the OX40 agonist ivuxolimab. The origin of the receptors is an adult with an advanced solid tumor such as melanoma, head and neck, liver or kidney cancer. Both conserved end residues are part of each CDR3. Fields, in order: J gene, D gene, CDR3 length, clone size, V gene, CDR3 protein, CDR3 DNA. D genes are given only for firm matches. Expanded clones get a size class; other rows say once, few or many, or leave the size out.

j_call: TRBJ1-2
d_call: NA
cdr3_length: 17
clone_size: NA
v_call: TRBV6-1
cdr3_aa: CASSEGAVRNVDYGYTF
cdr3_nt: TGTGCCAGCAGTGAAGGAGCTGTTCGGAACGTCGACTATGGCTACACCTTC

j_call: TRBJ1-5
d_call: TRBD1
cdr3_length: 16
clone_size: once
v_call: TRBV7-2
cdr3_aa: CASSRTGTVSGQPQHF
cdr3_nt: TGTGCCAGCAGCAGAACCGGGACAGTTAGCGGTCAGCCCCAGCATTTT

j_call: TRBJ1-2
d_call: NA
cdr3_length: 13
clone_size: NA
v_call: TRBV7-3
cdr3_aa: CASSLRPEGGYTF
cdr3_nt: TGTGCCAGCAGCTTACGGCCTGAAGGGGGCTACACCTTC

j_call: TRBJ1-6
d_call: NA
cdr3_length: 19
clone_size: few
v_call: TRBV5-1
cdr3_aa: CASSLEGIGTSSYNSPLHF
cdr3_nt: TGCGCCAGCAGCTTGGAGGGGATCGGGACAAGCTCCTATAATTCACCCCTCCACTTT

j_call: TRBJ2-7
d_call: NA
cdr3_length: 13
clone_size: NA
v_call: TRBV11-2
cdr3_aa: CASSLIVDREQYF
cdr3_nt: TGTGCCAGCAGCTTAATCGTGGACCGGGAGCAGTACTTC

j_call: TRBJ2-1
d_call: TRBD1
cdr3_length: 14
clone_size: NA
v_call: TRBV11-3
cdr3_aa: CASSLGTVSDEQFF
cdr3_nt: TGTGCCAGCAGCTTGGGGACAGTCTCCGATGAGCAGTTCTTC

j_call: TRBJ1-2
d_call: NA
cdr3_length: 13
clone_size: NA
v_call: TRBV27
cdr3_aa: CASSLRSGYGYTF
cdr3_nt: TGTGCCAGCAGTTTAAGATCGGGATATGGCTACACCTTC

j_call: TRBJ2-6
d_call: TRBD1
cdr3_length: 14
clone_size: NA
v_call: TRBV2
cdr3_aa: CAGHRGLGANVLTF
cdr3_nt: TGTGCCGGACACAGGGGGCTTGGGGCCAACGTCCTGACTTTC

j_call: TRBJ2-7
d_call: TRBD2
cdr3_length: 16
clone_size: NA
v_call: TRBV6-5
cdr3_aa: CASSYYGSGRAHEQYF
cdr3_nt: TGTGCCAGCAGTTACTATGGTAGCGGGAGGGCCCACGAGCAGTACTTC

j_call: TRBJ2-3
d_call: NA
cdr3_length: 12
clone_size: NA
v_call: TRBV19
cdr3_aa: CASSIFGDTQYF
cdr3_nt: TGTGCCAGTAGTATATTCGGAGATACGCAGTATTTT

j_call: TRBJ2-5
d_call: NA
cdr3_length: 15
clone_size: NA
v_call: TRBV5-1
cdr3_aa: CASGSEGQGGETQYF
cdr3_nt: TGCGCCAGCGGTTCGGAGGGCCAAGGCGGGGAGACCCAGTACTTC

j_call: TRBJ2-6
d_call: TRBD1
cdr3_length: 16
clone_size: NA
v_call: TRBV5-4
cdr3_aa: CASSFSTGEGANVLTF
cdr3_nt: TGTGCCAGCAGCTTTAGTACAGGGGAAGGGGCCAACGTCCTGACTTTC

j_call: TRBJ2-7
d_call: NA
cdr3_length: 14
clone_size: few
v_call: TRBV7-9
cdr3_aa: CASRKDHLSYEQYF
cdr3_nt: TGTGCCAGCAGGAAAGATCACCTCTCCTACGAGCAGTACTTC

j_call: TRBJ1-2
d_call: TRBD1
cdr3_length: 17
clone_size: NA
v_call: TRBV2
cdr3_aa: CASSEPPGQGKNYGYTF
cdr3_nt: TGTGCCAGCAGTGAGCCCCCGGGACAGGGCAAAAACTATGGCTACACCTTC

j_call: TRBJ2-5
d_call: TRBD2
cdr3_length: 17
clone_size: once
v_call: TRBV10-3
cdr3_aa: CAISESVNGGGEETQYF
cdr3_nt: TGTGCCATCAGTGAGTCAGTGAATGGGGGAGGGGAAGAGACCCAGTACTTC

j_call: TRBJ2-7
d_call: NA
cdr3_length: 11
clone_size: NA
v_call: TRBV27
cdr3_aa: CATLKNYEQYF
cdr3_nt: TGTGCCACTCTGAAGAACTACGAGCAGTACTTC

j_call: TRBJ2-7
d_call: NA
cdr3_length: 14
clone_size: NA
v_call: TRBV6-5
cdr3_aa: CASSYLGGPYEQYF
cdr3_nt: TGTGCCAGCAGTTACTTAGGCGGGCCCTACGAGCAGTACTTC

j_call: TRBJ2-3
d_call: TRBD2
cdr3_length: 16
clone_size: NA
v_call: TRBV5-1
cdr3_aa: CASSLESSGSTDTQYF
cdr3_nt: TGCGCCAGCAGCTTGGAGTCTAGCGGAAGCACAGATACGCAGTATTTT

j_call: TRBJ2-5
d_call: TRBD2
cdr3_length: 15
clone_size: NA
v_call: TRBV7-8
cdr3_aa: CASSSLAGGGETQYF
cdr3_nt: TGTGCCAGCAGCTCTCTAGCGGGAGGAGGGGAGACCCAGTACTTC

j_call: TRBJ2-3
d_call: TRBD2
cdr3_length: 16
clone_size: NA
v_call: TRBV7-3
cdr3_aa: CASSSTSGSWVDTQYF
cdr3_nt: TGTGCCAGCAGCTCGACTAGCGGGAGTTGGGTGGATACGCAGTATTTT

j_call: TRBJ1-5
d_call: NA
cdr3_length: 13
clone_size: NA
v_call: TRBV27
cdr3_aa: CASSGRNNQPQHF
cdr3_nt: TGTGCCAGCAGTGGACGGAACAATCAGCCCCAGCATTTT

j_call: TRBJ1-2
d_call: NA
cdr3_length: 15
clone_size: NA
v_call: TRBV7-8
cdr3_aa: CASSLPSTGNYGYTF
cdr3_nt: TGTGCCAGCAGCTTACCCTCGACGGGTAACTATGGCTACACCTTC

j_call: TRBJ2-1
d_call: TRBD1
cdr3_length: 12
clone_size: NA
v_call: TRBV9
cdr3_aa: CASSVEQGEQFF
cdr3_nt: TGTGCCAGCAGCGTAGAACAGGGGGAGCAGTTCTTC

j_call: TRBJ2-1
d_call: NA
cdr3_length: 15
clone_size: NA
v_call: TRBV29-1
cdr3_aa: CSVEGGGRAYNEQFF
cdr3_nt: TGCAGCGTTGAAGGAGGCGGGCGCGCCTACAATGAGCAGTTCTTC

j_call: TRBJ2-5
d_call: TRBD2
cdr3_length: 15
clone_size: NA
v_call: TRBV5-1
cdr3_aa: CASSLGLAGQETQYF
cdr3_nt: TGCGCCAGCAGCTTGGGACTAGCGGGGCAAGAGACCCAGTACTTC

j_call: TRBJ2-2
d_call: TRBD2
cdr3_length: 18
clone_size: NA
v_call: TRBV5-4
cdr3_aa: CASSLGLAGGENTGELFF
cdr3_nt: TGTGCCAGCAGCTTGGGACTAGCGGGAGGGGAGAACACCGGGGAGCTGTTTTTT

j_call: TRBJ2-3
d_call: NA
cdr3_length: 14
clone_size: NA
v_call: TRBV7-9
cdr3_aa: CASSLDISTDTQYF
cdr3_nt: TGTGCCAGCAGCTTGGACATAAGCACAGATACGCAGTATTTT

j_call: TRBJ1-2
d_call: NA
cdr3_length: 18
clone_size: medium-sized
v_call: TRBV4-1
cdr3_aa: CASSQDPLRSRFNYGYTF
cdr3_nt: TGCGCCAGCAGCCAAGACCCTCTTAGGTCCAGGTTTAACTATGGCTACACCTTC

j_call: TRBJ1-1
d_call: NA
cdr3_length: 14
clone_size: NA
v_call: TRBV7-2
cdr3_aa: CASSSRPGGTEAFF
cdr3_nt: TGTGCCAGCAGCTCCCGACCGGGTGGGACTGAAGCTTTCTTT

j_call: TRBJ2-7
d_call: TRBD2
cdr3_length: 16
clone_size: NA
v_call: TRBV7-8
cdr3_aa: CASSAGLANLPGEQYF
cdr3_nt: TGTGCCAGCAGCGCGGGACTAGCGAATCTACCAGGCGAGCAGTACTTC

j_call: TRBJ1-4
d_call: NA
cdr3_length: 14
clone_size: NA
v_call: TRBV5-5
cdr3_aa: CASSFMVANEKLFF
cdr3_nt: TGTGCCAGCAGCTTTATGGTAGCGAATGAAAAACTGTTTTTT

j_call: TRBJ1-6
d_call: TRBD1
cdr3_length: 15
clone_size: NA
v_call: TRBV27
cdr3_aa: CASSPLGQGNSPLHF
cdr3_nt: TGTGCCAGCAGTCCGCTAGGACAGGGGAATTCACCCCTCCACTTT